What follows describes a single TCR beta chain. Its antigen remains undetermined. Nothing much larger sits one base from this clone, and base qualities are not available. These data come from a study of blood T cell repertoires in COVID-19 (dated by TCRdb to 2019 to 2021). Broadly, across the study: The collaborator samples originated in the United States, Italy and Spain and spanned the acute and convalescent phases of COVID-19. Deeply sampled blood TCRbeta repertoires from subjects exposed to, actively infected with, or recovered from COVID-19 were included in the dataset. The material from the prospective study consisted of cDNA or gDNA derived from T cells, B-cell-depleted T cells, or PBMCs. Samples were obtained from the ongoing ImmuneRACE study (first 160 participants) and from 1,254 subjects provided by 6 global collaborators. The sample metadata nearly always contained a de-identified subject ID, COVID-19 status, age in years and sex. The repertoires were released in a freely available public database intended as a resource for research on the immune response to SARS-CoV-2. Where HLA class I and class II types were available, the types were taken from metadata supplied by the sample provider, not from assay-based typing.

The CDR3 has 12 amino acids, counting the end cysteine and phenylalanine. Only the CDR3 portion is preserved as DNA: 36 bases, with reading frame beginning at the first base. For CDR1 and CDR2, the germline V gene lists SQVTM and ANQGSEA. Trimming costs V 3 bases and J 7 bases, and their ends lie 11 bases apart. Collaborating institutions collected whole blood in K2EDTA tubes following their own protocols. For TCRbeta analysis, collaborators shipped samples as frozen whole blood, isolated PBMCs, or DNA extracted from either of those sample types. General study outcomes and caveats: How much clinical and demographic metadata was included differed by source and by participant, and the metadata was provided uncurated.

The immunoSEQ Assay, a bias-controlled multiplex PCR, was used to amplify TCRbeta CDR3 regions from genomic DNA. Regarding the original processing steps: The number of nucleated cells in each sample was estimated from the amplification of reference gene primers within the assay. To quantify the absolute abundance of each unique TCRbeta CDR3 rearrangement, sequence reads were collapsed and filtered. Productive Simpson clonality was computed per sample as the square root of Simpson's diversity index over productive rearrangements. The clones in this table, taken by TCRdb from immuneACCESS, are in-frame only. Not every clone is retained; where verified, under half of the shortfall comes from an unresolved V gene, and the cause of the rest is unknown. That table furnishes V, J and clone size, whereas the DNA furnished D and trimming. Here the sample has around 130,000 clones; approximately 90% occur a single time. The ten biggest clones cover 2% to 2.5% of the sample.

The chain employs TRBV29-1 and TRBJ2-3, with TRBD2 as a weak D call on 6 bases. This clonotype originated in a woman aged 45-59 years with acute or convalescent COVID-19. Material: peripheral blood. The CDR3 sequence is CSVDGGLNTQYF. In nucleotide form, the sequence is TGCAGCGTTGATGGAGGGCTTAATACGCAGTATTTT.